Given below is one TCR beta chain in context. Its antigen is still unknown. No much larger clonotype is one base removed from it; base qualities were not supplied. The data derive from a study of CD8 T cells in Susac syndrome (dated by TCRdb to the late 2010s). For the study in its entirety: Whether CD8+ T cell activation and differentiation in Susac syndrome was antigen driven was tested using repertoire sequencing.

RNA was extracted using the RNeasy kit, and roughly 0.45 to 1 microgram was reverse transcribed with random hexamers. TCR beta CDR3 regions were amplified with the immunoSEQ multiplex PCR assay covering 54 Vbeta and 13 Jbeta segments. PCR amplification bias was corrected by using a synthetic template baseline for primer optimization and computational correction. The authors' pipeline ran thus. Only productive sequences were kept, with reads annotated to V, D and J genes according to IMGT and analyzed in immunoSEQ Analyzer. Clonality was calculated as one minus the Shannon entropy normalized by log2 of the number of productive unique sequences. Public and private clones were assessed among the 100 most prevalent clones of each patient and control. Susac-specific clones were defined as absent from healthy and MS cohorts, roughly 1,100 published viral clones and other ImmuneACCESS disease sequences. The public reads were quality trimmed at Q25 with fastp and then assembled into clones with MiXCR by TCRdb, keeping productive beta chains. Rows merge per CDR3 protein into single entries with the most common DNA and genes. These V and J calls derive from TCRdb rather than the authors' analysis. The sample table shows about 250,000 distinct CDR3 sequences, and just over 90% are seen once. The ten largest make up approximately 0.07% of the sample.

Broader findings and caveats from the paper: The number of individuals in the TCR sequencing and HLA analysis was acknowledged as relatively small.

Peripheral blood CD8+ and CD4+ T cells from healthy donors, Susac syndrome patients and multiple sclerosis patients were profiled using high-throughput TCR beta sequencing. The multiple sclerosis controls were treatment-naive patients whose relapsing-remitting disease, either stable or active, fulfilled the revised McDonald criteria. Bulk CD8+ and CD4+ T cells were purified by magnetic negative isolation, while CD8+ TEMRA cells were enriched using FACS. Blood was collected in EDTA tubes and processed within 24 hours, with PBMCs isolated through density gradient centrifugation. PBMCs intended for TCR sequencing were cryopreserved in liquid nitrogen and were subsequently thawed in a 37 degrees C water bath. A purity of at least 90% was achieved for sorted or isolated CD4+, CD8+ and CD8+ TEMRA cells. The TCR was taken from a human donor with multiple sclerosis. Sequenced: CD4+ T cells from PBMCs.

The base sequence is TGCAGCGTTGAAGACTCGGGGACAGGGCATTACAATGAGCAGTTCTTC. It codes for CSVEDSGTGHYNEQFF. The receptor chain draws on TRBV29-1 and TRBJ2-1; 9 central bases correspond to TRBD1. Including the terminal cysteine and phenylalanine, the CDR3 comprises 16 residues. Just the 48-base CDR3 DNA is kept, in frame starting at base 1. According to the germline V gene, CDR1 reads SQVTM and CDR2 reads ANQGSEA. The junction shows trimming of 0 bases on V and 4 bases on J, and the gene matches do not reach 7 bases of it.